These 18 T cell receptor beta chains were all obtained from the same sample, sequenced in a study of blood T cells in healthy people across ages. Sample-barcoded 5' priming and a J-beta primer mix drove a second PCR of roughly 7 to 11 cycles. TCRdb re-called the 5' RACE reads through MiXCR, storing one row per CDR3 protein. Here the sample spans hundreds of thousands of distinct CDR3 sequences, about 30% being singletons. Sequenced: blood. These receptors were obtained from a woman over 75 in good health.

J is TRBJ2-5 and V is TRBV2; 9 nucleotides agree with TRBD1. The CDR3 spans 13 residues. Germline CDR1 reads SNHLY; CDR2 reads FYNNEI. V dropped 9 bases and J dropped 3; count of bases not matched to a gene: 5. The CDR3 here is CASTRDREETQYF. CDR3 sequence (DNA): TGTGCCAGTACCCGGGACAGGGAAGAGACCCAGTACTTC.

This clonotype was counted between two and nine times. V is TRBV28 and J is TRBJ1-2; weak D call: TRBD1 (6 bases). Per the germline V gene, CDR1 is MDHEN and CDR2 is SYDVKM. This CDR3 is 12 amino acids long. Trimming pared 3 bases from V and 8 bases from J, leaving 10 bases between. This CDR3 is CASSLRGWGYTF. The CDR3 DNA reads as TGTGCCAGCAGTTTGAGGGGGTGGGGCTACACCTTC.

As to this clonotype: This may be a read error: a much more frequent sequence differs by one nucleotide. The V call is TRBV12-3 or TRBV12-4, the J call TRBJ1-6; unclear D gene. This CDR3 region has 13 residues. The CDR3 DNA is TGTGCCAGCAGGTTAGGGCAACGTTCACCCCTCCACTTT. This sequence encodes CASRLGQRSPLHF.

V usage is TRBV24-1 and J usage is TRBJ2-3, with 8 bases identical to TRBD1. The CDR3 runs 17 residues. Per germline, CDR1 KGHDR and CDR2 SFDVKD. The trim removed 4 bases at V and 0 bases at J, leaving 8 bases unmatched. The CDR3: CATSEPGQGSSTDTQYF. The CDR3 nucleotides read TGTGCCACCAGTGAACCTGGACAGGGCTCTAGCACAGATACGCAGTATTTT.

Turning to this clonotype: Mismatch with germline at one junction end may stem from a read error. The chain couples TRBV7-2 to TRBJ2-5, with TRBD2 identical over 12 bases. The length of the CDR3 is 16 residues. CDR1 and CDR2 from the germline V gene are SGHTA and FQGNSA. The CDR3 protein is CASSLVSLAGGQEQYF. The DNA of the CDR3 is TGCGCCAGCAGCTTGGTCTCTCTAGCGGGGGGGCAGGAGCAGTACTTC. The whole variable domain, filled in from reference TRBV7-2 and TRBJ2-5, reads GAGVSQSPSNKVTEKGKDVELRCDPISGHTALYWYRQSLGQGLEFLIYFQGNSAPDKSGLPSDRFSAERTGGSVSTLTIQRTQQEDSAVYLCASSLVSLAGGQEQYFGPGTRLLVL.

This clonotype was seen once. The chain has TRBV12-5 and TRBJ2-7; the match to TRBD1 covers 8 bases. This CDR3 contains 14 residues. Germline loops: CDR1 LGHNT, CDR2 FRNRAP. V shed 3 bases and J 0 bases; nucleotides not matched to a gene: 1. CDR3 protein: CASGLTGGSYEQYF. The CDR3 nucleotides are TGTGCTAGTGGTTTAACAGGGGGCTCCTACGAGCAGTACTTC.

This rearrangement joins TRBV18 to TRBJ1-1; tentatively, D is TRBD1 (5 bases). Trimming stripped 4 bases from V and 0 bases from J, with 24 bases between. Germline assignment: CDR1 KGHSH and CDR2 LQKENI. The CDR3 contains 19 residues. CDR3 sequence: CASSLRPQGTSSLNTEAFF. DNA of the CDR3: TGTGCCAGCTCACTTAGGCCCCAGGGAACGTCTTCCTTGAACACTGAAGCTTTCTTT.

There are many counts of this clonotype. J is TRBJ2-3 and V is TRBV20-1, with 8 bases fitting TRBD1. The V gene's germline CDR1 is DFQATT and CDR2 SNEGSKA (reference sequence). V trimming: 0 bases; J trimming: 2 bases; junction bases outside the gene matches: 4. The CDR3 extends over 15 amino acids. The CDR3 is CSARDPTGDTDTQYF. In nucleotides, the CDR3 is TGCAGTGCTAGAGATCCGACAGGGGACACAGATACGCAGTATTTT.

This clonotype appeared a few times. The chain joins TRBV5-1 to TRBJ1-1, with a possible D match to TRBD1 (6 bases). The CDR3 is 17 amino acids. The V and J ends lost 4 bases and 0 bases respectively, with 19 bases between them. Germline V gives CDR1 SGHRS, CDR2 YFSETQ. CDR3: CASSVTTGSSMNTEAFF. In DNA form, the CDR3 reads TGCGCCAGCAGCGTAACCACAGGGTCCTCTATGAACACTGAAGCTTTCTTT.

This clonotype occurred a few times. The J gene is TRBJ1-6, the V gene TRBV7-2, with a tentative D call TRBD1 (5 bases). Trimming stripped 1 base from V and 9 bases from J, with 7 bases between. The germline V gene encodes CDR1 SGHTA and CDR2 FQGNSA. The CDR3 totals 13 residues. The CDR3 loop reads CASSLVGTSPLHF. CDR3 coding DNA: TGTGCCAGCAGCTTAGTCGGGACTTCACCCCTCCACTTT.

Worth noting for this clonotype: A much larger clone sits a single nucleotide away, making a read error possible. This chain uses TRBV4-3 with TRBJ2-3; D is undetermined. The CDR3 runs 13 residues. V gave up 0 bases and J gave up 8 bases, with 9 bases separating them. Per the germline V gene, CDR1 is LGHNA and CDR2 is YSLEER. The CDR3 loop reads CASSQEWTSTQYF. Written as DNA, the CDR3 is TGCGCCAGCAGCCAAGAGTGGACCAGTACGCAGTATTTT.

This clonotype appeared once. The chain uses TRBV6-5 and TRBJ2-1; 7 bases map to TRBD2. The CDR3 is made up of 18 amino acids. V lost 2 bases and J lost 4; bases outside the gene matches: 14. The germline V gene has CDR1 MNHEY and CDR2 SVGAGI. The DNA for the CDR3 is TGTGCCAGCAGTTACATCTCCTACCCCAGCGGGATGTACAATGAGCAGTTCTTC. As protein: CASSYISYPSGMYNEQFF.

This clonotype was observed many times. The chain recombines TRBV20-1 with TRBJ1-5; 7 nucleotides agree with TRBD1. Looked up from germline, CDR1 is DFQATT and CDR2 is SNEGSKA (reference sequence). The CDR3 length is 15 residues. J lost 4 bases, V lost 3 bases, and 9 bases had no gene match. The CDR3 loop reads CSARSPGQANQPQHF. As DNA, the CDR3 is TGCAGTGCTAGGTCCCCCGGACAGGCAAATCAGCCCCAGCATTTT.

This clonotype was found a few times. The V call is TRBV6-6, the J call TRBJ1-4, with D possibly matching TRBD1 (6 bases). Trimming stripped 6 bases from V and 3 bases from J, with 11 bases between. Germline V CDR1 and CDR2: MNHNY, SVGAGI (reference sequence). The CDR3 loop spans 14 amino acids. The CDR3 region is CASSKGGANEKLFF. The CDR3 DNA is TGTGCCAGCAGCAAAGGGGGGGCTAATGAAAAACTGTTTTTT.

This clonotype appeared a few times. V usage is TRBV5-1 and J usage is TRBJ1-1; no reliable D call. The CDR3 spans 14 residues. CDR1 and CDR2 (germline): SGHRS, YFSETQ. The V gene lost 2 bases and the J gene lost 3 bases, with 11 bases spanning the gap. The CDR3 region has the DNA TGCGCCAGCAGCTTACGAGGACCCGACACTGAAGCTTTCTTT. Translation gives CASSLRGPDTEAFF.

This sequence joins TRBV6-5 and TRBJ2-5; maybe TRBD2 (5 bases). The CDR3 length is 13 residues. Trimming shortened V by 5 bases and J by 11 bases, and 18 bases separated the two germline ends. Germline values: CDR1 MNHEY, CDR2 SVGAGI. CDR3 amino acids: CASSGLPDHEQYF. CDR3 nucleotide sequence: TGTGCCAGCAGTGGACTCCCTGACCATGAGCAGTACTTC.

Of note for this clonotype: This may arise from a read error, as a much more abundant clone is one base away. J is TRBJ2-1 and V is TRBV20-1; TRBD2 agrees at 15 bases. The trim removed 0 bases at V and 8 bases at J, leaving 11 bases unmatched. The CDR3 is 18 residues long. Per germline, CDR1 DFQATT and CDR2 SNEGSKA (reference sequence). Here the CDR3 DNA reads TGCAGTGCTAGAGACGCTTTTGGGACTAGCGGGGGGCGCGATGAGCAGTTCTTC. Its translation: CSARDAFGTSGGRDEQFF.

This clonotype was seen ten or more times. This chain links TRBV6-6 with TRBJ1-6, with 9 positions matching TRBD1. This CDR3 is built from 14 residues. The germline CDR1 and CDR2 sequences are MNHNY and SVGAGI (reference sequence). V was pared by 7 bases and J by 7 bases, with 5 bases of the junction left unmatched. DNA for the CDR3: TGTGCCAGCAAGGGGACAGGGATCAATTCACCCCTCCACTTT. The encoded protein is CASKGTGINSPLHF.